Below, 20 T cell receptor beta chains from the same sample are listed, as sequenced in a study of vaccination effects on CD4 cells after COVID-19. Data came from immunoSEQ multiplex PCR; TCRdb stores just in-frame clones and leaves some out. Among tens of thousands of clones listed, approximately 80% were seen once. These receptors have no identified antigens. Antigen-specific CD4+ T cell clonotypes were called by their expansion after viral peptide-pool culture in ViraFEST. The culture ran for 10 days before CD4+ T cells were isolated. Nucleocapsid antibodies stayed negative before and after vaccination, showing no earlier SARS-CoV-2 infection. The source material was CD4+ T cells from PBMCs cultured with SARS-CoV-2 spike peptides, sampled before COVID-19 vaccination. The receptor source for this set is a human donor who received a COVID-19 vaccine.

J is TRBJ2-7 and V is TRBV2; no firm D call. The CDR3 sequence is 12 residues long. The V end lost 1 base, the J end lost 4 bases, and 5 bases lay between the germline ends. Germline V CDR1 and CDR2: SNHLY, FYNNEI. The CDR3 coding sequence is TGTGCCAGCAGTGAAGATTGGTACGAGCAGTACGTC. Translated: CASSEDWYEQYV.

The sample holds a few counts of this clone. V is TRBV11-3 and J is TRBJ2-2, with D possibly TRBD1 on 6 matching bases. This CDR3 has 16 residues. Looked up from germline, CDR1 is SGHNT and CDR2 is YENEEA. V gave up 5 bases and J gave up 2 bases, with 15 bases separating them. The CDR3 DNA reads as TGTGCCAGCAGCCCCTCGTGGGGGCCCAACACCGGGGAGCTGTTTTTT. Translating it yields CASSPSWGPNTGELFF.

This clone occurred a few times. V and J are TRBV5-1 and TRBJ1-1; D not certain. Germline CDR1 is SGHRS and CDR2 is YFSETQ. V lost 0 bases, J lost 2 bases, and 11 bases lay in between. The CDR3 totals 15 residues. CDR3 DNA sequence: TGCGCCAGCAGCTTGGTGGCCGGCGGAAACACTGAAGCTTTCTTT. This sequence encodes CASSLVAGGNTEAFF.

The V and J genes are TRBV2 and TRBJ2-5; no reliable D call. Germline V gene sequence: CDR1 SNHLY, CDR2 FYNNEI. The CDR3 has 13 residues. The V end lost 7 bases, the J end lost 0 bases, and 9 bases lay between the germline ends. The CDR3 coding sequence is TGTGCCAGCATGATTGGGTACCAAGAGACCCAGTACTTC. Its protein is CASMIGYQETQYF.

The V and J genes are TRBV10-3 and TRBJ2-5, with D perhaps given as TRBD1 or TRBD2 (9 bases each). Trimming shortened V by 6 bases and J by 4 bases, and 39 bases separated the two germline ends. There are 22 residues in the CDR3. Looked up from germline, CDR1 is ENHRY and CDR2 is SYGVKD. The CDR3, as DNA: TGTGCCATCAGCGACACCGGGACAGGGACTATTAGCGGGGGATCACGAAGAGAGACCCAGTACTTC. This translates into CAISDTGTGTISGGSRRETQYF.

The chain couples TRBV12-5 to TRBJ1-5; no reliable D call. Between the trimmed V and J ends, which lost 5 bases and 5 bases, there was a span of 13 bases. The CDR3 contains 14 residues. Germline CDR1 is LGHNT and CDR2 is FRNRAP. The CDR3 DNA reads TGTGCTAGTGGTCCTTCCGGGATCCATCAGCCCCAGCATTTT. Its protein is CASGPSGIHQPQHF.

This chain connects TRBV3-1 (or the pseudogene TRBV3-2) to TRBJ2-5; 8 bases are a match to TRBD2. J gave up 5 bases and V 4 bases, and 12 bases lay outside the gene matches. CDR1 is LGHDT and CDR2 is YNNKEL in the germline V gene (reference sequence). The CDR3 runs to 16 residues. The CDR3: CASSLGRAGAVETQYF. The CDR3 DNA sequence: TGTGCCAGCAGCCTAGGAAGAGCGGGGGCGGTGGAGACCCAGTACTTC.

Note on this clone: At one boundary the junction diverges from the germline segment, which might be a read error. This sample also contains other DNA sequences that code for the same CDR3. This chain links TRBV9 with TRBJ2-1; D perhaps matches TRBD2 (7 bases). Per the germline V gene, CDR1 is SGDLS and CDR2 is YYNGEE. This CDR3 is 15 amino acids long. CDR3 in amino acids: CASSVVGGAYNEQFF. As DNA, the CDR3 is TGTGCCAGCAGCGTAGTGGGGGGGGCCTATAATGAGCAGTTCTTC.

The V gene is TRBV11-2, the J gene TRBJ2-7; the D gene is possibly TRBD2 (5 bases). This CDR3 comprises 14 residues. The V gene's germline CDR1 is SGHAT and CDR2 FQNNGV. The ends were cut back, 1 base at V and 2 bases at J, with 9 bases in the middle. CDR3 loop: CASSLARGTYEQYV. In nucleotides, the CDR3 is TGTGCCAGCAGCTTAGCCCGAGGGACCTACGAGCAGTACGTC.

This clone has a single count. The chain recombines TRBV9 with TRBJ2-5; D gene unclear. The V and J ends lost 0 bases and 3 bases respectively, with 15 bases between them. CDR1 and CDR2 from the germline V gene are SGDLS and YYNGEE. There are 16 residues in the CDR3. The CDR3 sequence: CASSVGGGLKKETQYF. The DNA for the CDR3 is TGTGCCAGCAGCGTAGGGGGTGGGCTAAAGAAAGAGACCCAGTACTTC.

The J gene is TRBJ1-1, the V gene TRBV7-2; D is undetermined. Germline V gene lookup returns CDR1 SGHTA and CDR2 FQGNSA. The CDR3 spans 14 residues. Trimming took 6 bases from V and 7 from J, leaving 18 bases between them. The CDR3 sequence: CASRIGRSAGEAFF. The CDR3 DNA sequence: TGTGCCAGCAGAATCGGACGCTCAGCCGGTGAAGCTTTCTTT.

This rearrangement joins TRBV6-6 to TRBJ1-5; D remains unclear. Trimming shortened V by 6 bases and J by 4 bases, and 4 bases separated the two germline ends. CDR3 length: 11 amino acids. The germline V gene encodes CDR1 MNHNY and CDR2 SVGAGI (reference sequence). CDR3 nucleotides: TGTGCCAGCAGCTCGAATCAGCCCCAGCATTTT. Its translation: CASSSNQPQHF.

V gene TRBV7-2 combines with J gene TRBJ2-1, with D maybe TRBD2 (6 bases). The germline CDR1 and CDR2 sequences are SGHTA and FQGNSA. This CDR3 has 14 amino acids. V gave up 1 base and J gave up 6 bases, with 10 bases separating them. CDR3 region: CASSLGVGGNEQFF. The CDR3 DNA reads as TGTGCCAGCAGCTTAGGGGTGGGAGGCAATGAGCAGTTCTTC. Complete variable domain (other parts from reference TRBV7-2 and TRBJ2-1): GAGVSQSPSNKVTEKGKDVELRCDPISGHTALYWYRQSLGQGLEFLIYFQGNSAPDKSGLPSDRFSAERTGGSVSTLTIQRTQQEDSAVYLCASSLGVGGNEQFFGPGTRLTVL.

The gene calls are TRBV28 and TRBJ2-7, with D uncertain. The CDR3 has 12 residues. Germline loops: CDR1 MDHEN, CDR2 SYDVKM. Trimming cost V 1 base and J 2 bases, with 3 bases left between them. The CDR3: CASSLSPYEQYV. CDR3 nucleotide sequence: TGTGCCAGCAGTTTATCCCCCTACGAGCAGTACGTC.

The rearrangement links TRBV5-1 to TRBJ2-6; weak D call: TRBD1 (6 bases). CDR3 length: 18 residues. Germline V gives CDR1 SGHRS, CDR2 YFSETQ. V shed 1 base and J shed 0 bases, with 14 bases lying between them. In DNA, the CDR3 is TGCGCCAGCAGCTTGCAGGGGACACAAGTCTCTGGGGCCAACGTCCTGACTTTC. It codes for CASSLQGTQVSGANVLTF. Based on the CDR3 plus reference TRBV5-1 and TRBJ2-6, the full variable domain is KAGVTQTPRYLIKTRGQQVTLSCSPISGHRSVSWYQQTPGQGLQFLFEYFSETQRNKGNFPGRFSGRQFSNSRSEMNVSTLELGDSALYLCASSLQGTQVSGANVLTFGAGSRLTVL.

The chain recombines TRBV5-1 with TRBJ1-2, with unresolved D. The germline CDR1 and CDR2 sequences are SGHRS and YFSETQ. V lost 4 bases to trimming and J lost 4 bases, with 11 bases between them. The CDR3 runs 13 residues. CDR3 nucleotides: TGCGCCAGCAGCGAGGGAAATGGCTATGGCTACACCTTC. This sequence encodes CASSEGNGYGYTF.

The chain has TRBV7-6 and TRBJ1-1; 8 bases map to TRBD1. Looked up from germline, CDR1 is SGHVS and CDR2 is FNYEAQ. V gave up 5 bases and J gave up 1 base; unmatched junction bases: 6. The CDR3 runs to 15 residues. CDR3 sequence: CASSPGTGPNTEAFF. The CDR3 bases are TGTGCCAGCAGCCCTGGGACAGGCCCGAACACTGAAGCTTTCTTT.

The chain recombines TRBV12-3 or TRBV12-4 with TRBJ2-5, with unresolved D. CDR3 length: 11 amino acids. V was trimmed by 7 bases and J by 5 bases, leaving 8 bases between them. The CDR3 is CASTKGETQYF. In DNA form, the CDR3 reads TGTGCCAGCACCAAAGGGGAGACCCAGTACTTC.

The rearrangement links TRBV6-5 to TRBJ2-7; a weak D match, TRBD2 (6 bases). CDR3 length: 15 amino acids. V was clipped by 2 bases and J by 1 base, with 12 bases between them. Germline V gene sequence: CDR1 MNHEY, CDR2 SVGAGI. CDR3 DNA sequence: TGTGCCAGCAGTTACGGGGGGTTTGGGTCCTACGAGCAGTACGTC. This codes for CASSYGGFGSYEQYV.

The chain's CDR3 is CASSLSDTIYNEQFF. CDR3 DNA: TGCGCCAGCAGCCTTAGCGATACCATTTACAATGAGCAGTTCTTC. The V gene is TRBV5-1, the J gene TRBJ2-1; TRBD2 might be the D (5 bases). The germline V gene has CDR1 SGHRS and CDR2 YFSETQ. The CDR3 extends over 15 amino acids. V gave up 4 bases and J gave up 4 bases, with 15 bases separating them.